What follows are 26 T cell receptor beta chains derived from one specimen sequenced in a study of identical twins (dated by TCRdb to between 2015 and 2016). The library was built by means of 5' RACE. The listed sequencing device is Illumina HiSeq 2000. TCRdb passed the public sequencing reads through fastp at Q25 and MiXCR, retaining productive beta sequences. For every CDR3 protein sequence, its rows merge into one entry that carries the most common genes and DNA. For this sample the table gives 500,000 to 550,000 distinct CDR3 sequences, of which about 20% were detected only once. Of the sample, around 0.48% falls within the top ten clones. These same records also appear under a second study, on yellow fever vaccine responses in identical twins.

The sequencing sample was made of CD4+ T cells sorted from blood. These receptors came from a woman aged 18-35 years in good health.

The J gene is TRBJ2-1, the V gene TRBV5-1, with 9 bases lining up with TRBD2. The length of the CDR3 is 14 residues. CDR1 is SGHRS, CDR2 YFSETQ, per germline. J lost 6 bases, V lost 6 bases, and 7 bases had no gene match. The CDR3 DNA reads TGCGCCAGCATGCGGGGGGGTAGTGTCAATGAGCAGTTCTTC. It is translated as CASMRGGSVNEQFF.

This clonotype showed up many times. The gene calls are TRBV9 and TRBJ2-5; 12 bases match TRBD2. CDR1 SGDLS and CDR2 YYNGEE come from the germline V gene. With 3 bases clipped from V and 2 bases from J, the junction kept 5 bases outside the gene matches. The CDR3 length is 16 residues. The CDR3 is CASSGTSGIPQETQYF. The CDR3 DNA follows: TGTGCCAGCAGCGGGACTAGCGGGATCCCGCAAGAGACCCAGTACTTC.

This clonotype was detected a few times. One junction end does not reproduce the germline sequence, and a read error may be involved. In nucleotides, the CDR3 is TGTGCCAGCATTTACAGGGGCACAGATACGCAGTATTTT. Amino acid sequence: CASIYRGTDTQYF. The V gene is TRBV6-5, the J gene TRBJ2-3; possible D gene TRBD1, 6 bases. CDR1 is MNHEY and CDR2 is SVGAGI in the germline V gene. The CDR3 runs to 13 residues.

There are a few counts of this clonotype. The gene calls are TRBV5-1 and TRBJ2-3; possibly TRBD1 or TRBD2 for D (5 bases each). CDR3 length: 15 amino acids. The V gene lost 5 bases and the J gene lost 2 bases, with 15 bases spanning the gap. Germline loops: CDR1 SGHRS, CDR2 YFSETQ. The CDR3 bases are TGCGCCAGCAGATCCGTGGGGACCGACACAGATACGCAGTATTTT. It encodes CASRSVGTDTDTQYF. The whole variable domain, filled in from reference TRBV5-1 and TRBJ2-3, reads KAGVTQTPRYLIKTRGQQVTLSCSPISGHRSVSWYQQTPGQGLQFLFEYFSETQRNKGNFPGRFSGRQFSNSRSEMNVSTLELGDSALYLCASRSVGTDTDTQYFGPGTRLTVL.

A few counts support this clonotype. V and J are TRBV6-1 and TRBJ1-2; 7 bases agree with TRBD1. J lost 2 bases, V lost 6 bases, and 6 bases had no gene match. The CDR3 has 14 amino acids. Germline CDR1 and CDR2: MNHNS and SASEGT. CDR3 nucleotide sequence: TGTGCCAGCAGCCGCACGACAGGGAACTATGGCTACACCTTC. Protein product: CASSRTTGNYGYTF.

This clonotype was seen a few times. The chain links TRBV9 to TRBJ2-5, with TRBD2 matching 7 bases. J gave up 2 bases and V 5 bases, and 6 bases lay outside the gene matches. CDR3 length: 14 amino acids. CDR1 and CDR2 from the germline V gene are SGDLS and YYNGEE. CDR3 in DNA: TGTGCCAGCAGTTCAATCGGGGGGCAAGAGACCCAGTACTTC. Translated: CASSSIGGQETQYF.

This clonotype was picked up a small number of times. J is TRBJ2-7 and V is TRBV5-1; 10 nucleotides match TRBD2. Germline V gene sequence: CDR1 SGHRS, CDR2 YFSETQ. The junction had 16 bases not matched to a gene; V was cut back by 1 base and J by 3 bases. This CDR3 contains 19 residues. Here the CDR3 reads CASSLRGIPPGLANYEQYF. The CDR3 DNA reads as TGCGCCAGCAGCTTGCGGGGAATCCCCCCGGGACTAGCGAACTACGAGCAGTACTTC.

The rearrangement links TRBV10-3 to TRBJ2-3; TRBD2 agrees at 7 bases. Germline CDR1 ENHRY, CDR2 SYGVKD. The CDR3 totals 12 residues. V lost 11 bases, J lost 5 bases, and 7 bases stayed unmatched. The CDR3 is CAAGTSEDTQYF. In DNA form, the CDR3 reads TGTGCCGCCGGCACTAGCGAAGATACGCAGTATTTT.

This clonotype was observed a handful of times. J is TRBJ2-2 and V is TRBV27; no clear D. CDR1 and CDR2 from the germline V gene are MNHEY and SMNVEV (reference sequence). The CDR3 contains 17 residues. V was cut by 1 base and J by 4 bases, with 16 bases left in between. CDR3 amino acids: CASSLFSGRLITGELFF. In nucleotides, the CDR3 is TGTGCCAGCAGTTTATTTTCGGGCAGACTTATCACCGGGGAGCTGTTTTTT.

The chain carries TRBV11-2 and TRBJ2-5; no reliable D call. Germline CDR1 SGHAT, CDR2 FQNNGV. The CDR3 extends over 16 amino acids. V lost 6 bases and J lost 5, with 22 bases in between. The CDR3, as DNA: TGTGCCAGCAGTCAATTAGAGACGCCGGCGGTGGAGACCCAGTACTTC. Its protein product is CASSQLETPAVETQYF.

The genes are TRBV6-4 and TRBJ2-3; D may be TRBD1 (6 bases). The germline V gene encodes CDR1 MRHNA and CDR2 SNTAGT. The CDR3 sequence is 15 residues long. Trimming cost V 1 base and J 0 bases, with 8 bases left between them. As DNA, the CDR3 is TGTGCCAGCAGTGACTTGCAGGGGAGCACAGATACGCAGTATTTT. Its translation is CASSDLQGSTDTQYF.

This sequence joins TRBV6-1 and TRBJ1-2, with 8 bases identical to TRBD1. The junction had 10 bases not matched to a gene; V was cut back by 6 bases and J by 7 bases. The CDR3 has 14 residues. Germline lookup yields CDR1 MNHNS and CDR2 SASEGT. The DNA of the CDR3 is TGTGCCAGCAGCCAAAGACAGGGGTTCGGTGGCTACACCTTC. It specifies CASSQRQGFGGYTF.

The chain carries TRBV7-9 and TRBJ2-1, with 13 bases that match TRBD2. This CDR3 is 17 amino acids long. The germline gives CDR1 SEHNR, CDR2 FQNEAQ (reference sequence). With 0 bases clipped from V and 7 bases from J, the junction kept 6 bases outside the gene matches. CDR3 loop: CASSLAGLAGFRNEQFF. CDR3 nucleotides: TGTGCCAGCAGCTTAGCGGGACTAGCGGGATTTCGGAATGAGCAGTTCTTC.

This clonotype was picked up a small number of times. The chain links TRBV29-1 to TRBJ2-7, with TRBD1 matching 9 bases. The CDR3 loop spans 13 amino acids. With V trimmed by 4 bases and J by 3 bases, 4 bases remained unmatched. Germline V gene sequence: CDR1 SQVTM, CDR2 ANQGSEA. The CDR3 DNA sequence: TGCAGCGTTGTATTGGACAGGGGCTACGAGCAGTACTTC. This sequence encodes CSVVLDRGYEQYF.

The rearrangement links TRBV5-5 to TRBJ2-5; TRBD1 aligns across 11 bases. The CDR3 has 15 amino acids. In germline, CDR1 is SGHKS, CDR2 YYEKEE (reference sequence). Unmatched junction bases numbered 2, after V lost 0 bases and J lost 4 bases. CDR3 region: CASSLVGTGGETQYF. CDR3 DNA sequence: TGTGCCAGCAGCTTGGTTGGGACAGGGGGAGAGACCCAGTACTTC.

This clonotype appeared a few times. An end of the junction does not agree with germline; a read error may underlie this. CDR3: CASGLRLAGPYEQYF. The DNA of the CDR3 is TGTGCTAGTGGTTTACGGCTAGCGGGGCCCTATGAGCAGTACTTC. The chain combines TRBV12-5 with TRBJ2-7; the match to TRBD2 covers 9 bases. This CDR3 contains 15 residues. Germline V gene data show CDR1 as LGHNT and CDR2 as FRNRAP.

This chain joins TRBV7-2 and TRBJ2-1; 10 bases fit TRBD1. Germline V CDR1 and CDR2: SGHTA, FQGNSA. With 4 bases clipped from V and 4 bases from J, the junction kept 7 bases outside the gene matches. The CDR3 is made up of 16 amino acids. CDR3 residues: CASSSGRDRGYNEQFF. The CDR3 DNA follows: TGTGCCAGCAGCTCCGGCCGGGACAGGGGATACAATGAGCAGTTCTTC.

This clonotype has only a few counts. V and J are TRBV18 and TRBJ2-7, with D possibly TRBD1 on 5 matching bases. Trimming took off 3 bases at V and 5 bases at J, with 11 bases between the two ends. CDR3 size: 13 residues. The V gene's germline CDR1 is KGHSH and CDR2 LQKENI. The CDR3 sequence is CASSPSKGDEQYF. The CDR3 coding sequence is TGTGCCAGCTCACCCTCGAAAGGGGACGAGCAGTACTTC.

The count of this clonotype is one. The DNA of the CDR3 is TGTGCCAGCAGCTTCCCACCGGGACGGACAGACAATGAGCAGTTCTTC. Translated: CASSFPPGRTDNEQFF. The chain is built from TRBV7-2 and TRBJ2-1; TRBD1 might be the D (6 bases). The CDR3 is 16 amino acids. Trimming stripped 3 bases from V and 5 bases from J, with 17 bases between. Germline CDR1 reads SGHTA; CDR2 reads FQGNSA.

This clonotype showed up just a few times. CDR3 nucleotide sequence: TGTGCCAGCAGGACTAATTCACCCCTCCACTTT. Its protein is CASRTNSPLHF. V usage is TRBV28 and J usage is TRBJ1-6; unclear D gene. Trimming shortened V by 6 bases and J by 6 bases, and 3 bases separated the two germline ends. CDR3 length: 11 residues. CDR1 is MDHEN and CDR2 is SYDVKM in the germline V gene.

The CDR3 spells CARGRGLTGGEKLFF. DNA of the CDR3: TGTGCCAGGGGCCGTGGGCTGACCGGGGGTGAAAAACTGTTTTTT. The rearrangement links TRBV5-5 to TRBJ1-4; tentative D call: TRBD1 (5 bases). Trimming removed 8 bases at V and 7 bases at J, with 21 bases between. Germline-derived CDR1 and CDR2 are SGHKS and YYEKEE (reference sequence). This CDR3 has 15 residues.

The genes are TRBV2 and TRBJ2-1; 10 bases agree with TRBD2. The germline CDR1 and CDR2 sequences are SNHLY and FYNNEI. This CDR3 has 15 amino acids. J was trimmed by 7 bases and V by 2 bases; bases with no gene match: 5. DNA for the CDR3: TGTGCCAGCAGTGAATCTAGCGGGAGAGGAAATGAGCAGTTCTTC. This codes for CASSESSGRGNEQFF.

This sequence joins TRBV3-1 and TRBJ2-5; maybe TRBD1 (5 bases). This CDR3 has 15 amino acids. V was shortened by 2 bases and J by 5 bases, with 15 bases between the two germline ends. Germline-derived CDR1 and CDR2 are LGHDT and YNNKEL (reference sequence). The CDR3 loop is CASSQNQGMVETQYF. DNA for the CDR3: TGTGCCAGCAGCCAAAACCAGGGAATGGTTGAGACCCAGTACTTC.

The V and J genes are TRBV6-1 and TRBJ2-1, with 8 bases aligning to TRBD2. Germline V gene lookup returns CDR1 MNHNS and CDR2 SASEGT. This CDR3 has 16 residues. The J segment lost 4 bases and the V segment lost 6 bases, leaving 11 bases of the junction unmatched. The DNA of the CDR3 is TGTGCCAGCAGGAAACTCTCCAGCGGGGGATACAATGAGCAGTTCTTC. Translation gives CASRKLSSGGYNEQFF.

The rearrangement links TRBV10-3 to TRBJ2-1; no definite D call. The CDR3 runs 12 residues. CDR1 and CDR2 from the germline V gene are ENHRY and SYGVKD. V was clipped by 0 bases and J by 6 bases, with 3 bases between them. The CDR3 loop is CAISESANEQFF. CDR3 bases: TGTGCCATCAGTGAGTCCGCCAATGAGCAGTTCTTC.

The chain links TRBV2 to TRBJ2-7; D call uncertain. V was pared by 5 bases and J by 0 bases, with 11 bases between. Germline loops: CDR1 SNHLY, CDR2 FYNNEI. The length of the CDR3 is 14 residues. CDR3 in amino acids: CASSPRRVSYEQYF. CDR3 sequence (DNA): TGTGCCAGCAGTCCTAGACGGGTCTCCTACGAGCAGTACTTC.